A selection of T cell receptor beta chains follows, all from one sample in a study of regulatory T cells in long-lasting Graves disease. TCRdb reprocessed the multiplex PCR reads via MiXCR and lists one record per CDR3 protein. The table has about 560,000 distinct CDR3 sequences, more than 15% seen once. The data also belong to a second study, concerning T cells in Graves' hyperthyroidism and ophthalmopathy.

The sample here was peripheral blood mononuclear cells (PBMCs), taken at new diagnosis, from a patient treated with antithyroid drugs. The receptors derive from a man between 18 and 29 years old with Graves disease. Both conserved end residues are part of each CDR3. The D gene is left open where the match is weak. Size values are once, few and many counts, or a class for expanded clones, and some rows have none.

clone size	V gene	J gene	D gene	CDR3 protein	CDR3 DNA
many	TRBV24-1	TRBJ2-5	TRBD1	CATSDVGTAQETQYF	TGTGCCACCAGTGACGTGGGGACAGCCCAAGAGACCCAGTACTTC
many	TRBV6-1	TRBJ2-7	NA	CASSARAAEGYEQYF	TGTGCCAGCAGCGCCCGTGCAGCGGAGGGCTACGAGCAGTACTTC
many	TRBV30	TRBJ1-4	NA	CAWSISGEKLFF	TGTGCCTGGAGTATCTCGGGGGAAAAACTGTTTTTT
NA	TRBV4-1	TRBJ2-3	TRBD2	CASSATSGSYSDTQYF	TGCGCCAGCAGCGCTACTAGCGGGAGTTATTCAGATACGCAGTATTTT
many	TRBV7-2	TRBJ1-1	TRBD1	CASSLAGGIGTEAFF	TGTGCCAGCAGCCTCGCAGGGGGCATCGGCACTGAAGCTTTCTTT
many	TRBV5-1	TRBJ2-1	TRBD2	CASSLEAAGDNEQFF	TGCGCCAGCAGCTTGGAGGCGGCGGGAGACAATGAGCAGTTCTTC
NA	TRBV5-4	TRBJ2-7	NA	CASSLFGGSYEQYF	TGTGCCAGCAGCTTGTTTGGCGGTTCCTACGAGCAGTACTTC
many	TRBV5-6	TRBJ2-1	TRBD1	CASSGMTGTPYNEQFF	TGTGCCAGCAGCGGGATGACAGGGACCCCCTACAATGAGCAGTTCTTC
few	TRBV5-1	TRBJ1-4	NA	CASSFKMGNEKLFF	TGCGCCAGCAGCTTTAAGATGGGGAATGAAAAACTGTTTTTT
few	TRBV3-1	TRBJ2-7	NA	CASSQGPTPLSSYEQYF	TGTGCCAGCAGCCAGGGACCGACACCTCTTAGCTCCTACGAGCAGTACTTC
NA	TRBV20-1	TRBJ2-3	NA	CSVVARGADTQYF	TGCAGTGTAGTAGCGAGGGGAGCAGATACGCAGTATTTT
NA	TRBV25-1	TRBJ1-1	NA	CARPTGEAFF	TGTGCCAGGCCCACAGGGGAAGCTTTCTTT
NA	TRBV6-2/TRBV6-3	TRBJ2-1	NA	CASGCGCLSRNEQFF	TGTGCCAGCGGTTGCGGGTGCCTTTCTAGGAATGAGCAGTTCTTC
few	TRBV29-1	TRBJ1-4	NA	CSVDPRLRKLFF	TGCAGCGTTGATCCACGGTTGCGAAAACTGTTTTTT
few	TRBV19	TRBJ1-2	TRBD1	CAARQGEDYGYTF	TGTGCCGCCCGACAGGGAGAGGACTATGGCTACACCTTC
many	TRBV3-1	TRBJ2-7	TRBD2	CASSLRPAGAVRYEQYF	TGTGCCAGCAGCCTCCGCCCGGCGGGAGCTGTGAGATACGAGCAGTACTTC
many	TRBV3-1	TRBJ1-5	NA	CASSQGTNQPQHF	TGTGCCAGCAGCCAAGGAACCAATCAGCCCCAGCATTTT
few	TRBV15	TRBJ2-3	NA	CATSPGGRRTDTQYF	TGTGCCACCAGCCCTGGGGGGAGGAGGACAGATACGCAGTATTTT
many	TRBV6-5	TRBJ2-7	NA	CASSYSLGYEQYF	TGTGCCAGCAGTTACTCGCTCGGGTACGAGCAGTACTTC
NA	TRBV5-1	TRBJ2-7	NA	CASSNPGGYEQYF	TGCGCCAGCAGCAACCCCGGCGGCTACGAGCAGTACTTC
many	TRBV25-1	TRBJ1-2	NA	CASSESGRIYGYTF	TGTGCCAGCAGTGAATCGGGACGGATCTATGGCTACACCTTC
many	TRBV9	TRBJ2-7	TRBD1	CASSTEGASSYEQYF	TGTGCCAGCAGCACTGAGGGGGCGTCCTCCTACGAGCAGTACTTC
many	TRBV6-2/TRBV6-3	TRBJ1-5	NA	CASKSTASNQPQHF	TGTGCCAGCAAATCGACAGCCAGCAATCAGCCCCAGCATTTT
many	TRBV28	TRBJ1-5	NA	CASSTLGDNQPQHF	TGTGCCAGCAGCACGCTAGGGGACAATCAGCCCCAGCATTTT
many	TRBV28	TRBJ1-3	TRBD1	CASRTGGNTIYF	TGTGCCAGCAGGACAGGGGGAAACACCATATATTTT
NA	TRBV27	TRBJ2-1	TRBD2	CASSVEAGGAYNEQFF	TGTGCCAGCAGCGTCGAAGCGGGAGGGGCCTACAATGAGCAGTTCTTC
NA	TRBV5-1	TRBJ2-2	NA	CASSSGGPTGELFF	TGCGCCAGCAGCAGCGGAGGACCTACCGGGGAGCTGTTTTTT
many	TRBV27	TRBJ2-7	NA	CASAHGPPYEQYF	TGTGCCAGCGCACACGGACCACCCTACGAGCAGTACTTC
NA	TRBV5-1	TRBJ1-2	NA	CASRGPGEYGYTF	TGCGCCAGCAGGGGTCCAGGGGAGTATGGCTACACCTTC
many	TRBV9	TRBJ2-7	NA	CASSVGVGSYYEQYF	TGTGCCAGCAGCGTGGGGGTGGGGTCGTACTACGAGCAGTACTTC
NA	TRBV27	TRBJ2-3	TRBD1	CASSFRDSITDTQYF	TGTGCCAGCAGTTTCCGGGACAGTATCACAGATACGCAGTATTTT
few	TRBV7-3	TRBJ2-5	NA	CASSFSREETQYF	TGTGCCAGCAGCTTCAGCAGGGAGGAGACCCAGTACTTC
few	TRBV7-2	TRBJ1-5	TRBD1	CASSLDNPLQGTQPQHF	TGTGCCAGCAGCTTAGATAACCCCCTACAGGGGACTCAGCCCCAGCATTTT
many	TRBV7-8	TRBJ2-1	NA	CASSRGSSYNEQFF	TGTGCCAGCAGCCGGGGGAGCTCCTACAATGAGCAGTTCTTC
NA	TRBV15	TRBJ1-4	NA	CATSRLRGLGEKLFF	TGTGCCACCAGCAGGCTCAGGGGTCTGGGAGAAAAACTGTTTTTT
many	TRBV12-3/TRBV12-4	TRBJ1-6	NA	CASRPGQYNSPLHF	TGTGCCAGCCGCCCGGGGCAATATAATTCACCCCTCCACTTT
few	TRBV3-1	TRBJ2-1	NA	CASSQDQTSYEQFF	TGTGCCAGCAGCCAAGATCAGACCTCCTACGAGCAGTTCTTC
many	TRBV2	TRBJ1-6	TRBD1	CASRSDRAYNSPLHF	TGTGCCAGCAGATCGGACAGGGCCTATAATTCACCCCTCCACTTT
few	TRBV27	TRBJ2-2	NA	CASSSGLPNTGELFF	TGTGCCAGCAGTTCAGGACTGCCAAACACCGGGGAGCTGTTTTTT
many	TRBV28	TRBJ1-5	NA	CASNILRGGNQPQHF	TGTGCCAGCAACATTCTCCGGGGTGGCAATCAGCCCCAGCATTTT
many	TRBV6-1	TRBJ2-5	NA	CASSENGGSGAETQYF	TGTGCCAGCAGTGAAAACGGAGGGAGTGGGGCAGAGACCCAGTACTTC
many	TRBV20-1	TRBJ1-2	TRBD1	CGGQANYGYTF	TGCGGAGGACAGGCTAACTATGGCTACACCTTC
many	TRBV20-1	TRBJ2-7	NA	CSASDRTGTNHYEQYF	TGCAGTGCCTCGGACAGAACCGGGACTAACCACTACGAGCAGTACTTC
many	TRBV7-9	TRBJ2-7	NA	CASSFSLDRRPYEQYF	TGTGCCAGCAGCTTCTCCCTCGACAGGCGCCCCTACGAGCAGTACTTC
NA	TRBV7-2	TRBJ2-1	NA	CASSQKVIPLREQFF	TGTGCCAGCAGCCAGAAGGTTATTCCACTGAGGGAGCAGTTCTTC
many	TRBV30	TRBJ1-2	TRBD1	CAWEKGAGGYTF	TGTGCCTGGGAGAAGGGGGCTGGGGGCTACACCTTC
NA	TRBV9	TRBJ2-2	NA	CASSVSGWTGELFF	TGTGCCAGCAGCGTAAGCGGATGGACCGGGGAGCTGTTTTTT
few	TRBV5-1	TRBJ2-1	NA	CASQQLPGDPSYNEQFF	TGCGCCAGCCAGCAGCTACCAGGCGACCCCTCCTACAATGAGCAGTTCTTC
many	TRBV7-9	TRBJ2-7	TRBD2	CASSLVGGRAYEQYF	TGTGCCAGCAGCTTAGTGGGCGGGAGGGCCTACGAGCAGTACTTC
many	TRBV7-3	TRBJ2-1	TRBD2	CASSLRGRANEQFF	TGTGCCAGCAGCTTACGAGGGAGGGCTAATGAGCAGTTCTTC
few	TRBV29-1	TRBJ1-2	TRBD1	CSVTTGGKAGYTF	TGCAGCGTGACGACAGGGGGCAAAGCTGGCTACACCTTC
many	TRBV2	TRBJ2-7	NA	CASNRTPRGEQYF	TGTGCCAGCAATCGGACACCCCGAGGCGAGCAGTACTTC
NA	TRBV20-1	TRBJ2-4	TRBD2	CSALAGAGDIQYF	TGCAGTGCTCTAGCGGGAGCGGGAGACATTCAGTACTTC
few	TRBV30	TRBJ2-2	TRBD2	CAWSVSGIGELFF	TGTGCCTGGAGTGTGAGCGGGATCGGGGAGCTGTTTTTT
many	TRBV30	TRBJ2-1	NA	CARERGSALFF	TGTGCCCGCGAACGGGGAAGCGCCCTGTTCTTC
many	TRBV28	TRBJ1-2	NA	CASSFNGGDYGYTF	TGTGCCAGCAGTTTTAATGGGGGGGACTATGGCTACACCTTC
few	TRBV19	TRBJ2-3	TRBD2	CASRLAGATDTQYF	TGTGCCAGCAGACTAGCGGGAGCGACAGATACGCAGTATTTT